The 10 T cell receptor beta chains below all came from one sample that was sequenced in a study of blood T cell repertoires in COVID-19. Data came from immunoSEQ multiplex PCR; TCRdb stores just in-frame clones and leaves some out. There are about 120,000 clones in the sample; approximately 84% occur only once, and 1.5% to 1.8% lies in the top ten. Source material: peripheral blood. The receptors here all came from a man aged 45-65 years with acute or convalescent COVID-19.

The CDR3 DNA sequence: TGTGCCATCAGCAGTCCGGGACAGGGGAGGACCGGGGAGCTGTTTTTT. This translates into CAISSPGQGRTGELFF. The V gene is TRBV10-3, the J gene TRBJ2-2; 10 bases fit TRBD1. Germline V CDR1 and CDR2: ENHRY, SYGVKD. V gave up 6 bases and J gave up 5 bases; unmatched junction bases: 9. This CDR3 has 16 residues.

The rearrangement uses TRBV24-1 and TRBJ2-2, with a tentative D call TRBD2 (5 bases). CDR3 length equals 15 residues. Trimming cost V 3 bases and J 4 bases, with 11 bases left between them. Germline CDR1 reads KGHDR; CDR2 reads SFDVKD. CDR3 in DNA: TGTGCCACCAGTGATGCCGGGGAATTCACCGGGGAGCTGTTTTTT. This encodes CATSDAGEFTGELFF.

The gene calls are TRBV9 and TRBJ2-3; TRBD2 aligns across 7 bases. J was trimmed by 1 base and V by 4 bases; bases with no gene match: 6. In germline, CDR1 is SGDLS, CDR2 YYNGEE. The CDR3 contains 15 residues. The CDR3 region is CASSPQSGGTDTQYF. Written as DNA, the CDR3 is TGTGCCAGCAGCCCTCAAAGCGGGGGCACAGATACGCAGTATTTT.

The chain recombines TRBV6-4 with TRBJ1-5, with D possibly TRBD1 on 5 matching bases. CDR3 length: 14 residues. V shed 9 bases and J shed 6 bases, with 18 bases lying between them. Germline assignment: CDR1 MRHNA and CDR2 SNTAGT. CDR3 region: CARGRQTVGQPQHF. For the CDR3, the DNA is TGTGCCAGGGGGCGGCAGACCGTGGGTCAGCCCCAGCATTTT.

The chain's CDR3 is CASGGGPRGELFF. CDR3 bases: TGTGCCAGCGGCGGGGGTCCTAGGGGGGAGCTGTTTTTT. The chain recombines TRBV6-5 with TRBJ2-2, with TRBD2 matching 7 bases. This CDR3 has 13 amino acids. V lost 8 bases, J lost 8 bases, and 8 bases stayed unmatched. Germline V gives CDR1 MNHEY, CDR2 SVGAGI.

The V gene is TRBV5-4, the J gene TRBJ1-1, with D perhaps TRBD1 (6 bases). Trimming removed 4 bases at V and 5 bases at J, with 15 bases between. The CDR3 sequence is 14 residues long. Germline V lookup: CDR1 SGHNT, CDR2 YYREEE (reference sequence). Here the CDR3 reads CASSPEQGRTEAFF. CDR3 DNA: TGTGCCAGCAGCCCAGAACAGGGTCGGACTGAAGCTTTCTTT.

This clone was seen a single time. The chain links TRBV27 to TRBJ2-7; no reliable D call. There are 12 residues in the CDR3. Germline CDR1 MNHEY, CDR2 SMNVEV (reference sequence). V was shortened by 8 bases and J by 6 bases, with 14 bases between the two germline ends. CDR3 DNA: TGTGCCAGCGGCTCCTCCTCTTTCGAGCAGTACTTC. Its translation: CASGSSSFEQYF.

In DNA, the CDR3 is TGCGCCAGCAGCTCCGACATCGGAGGGGGCCTCACAGATACGCAGTATTTT. Translation gives CASSSDIGGGLTDTQYF. The chain carries TRBV5-1 and TRBJ2-3, with D maybe TRBD1 (7 bases). CDR3 length equals 17 residues. The germline gives CDR1 SGHRS, CDR2 YFSETQ. Trimming left V 3 bases short and J 2 bases short, with 19 bases between.

The chain carries TRBV27 and TRBJ1-1; D might be TRBD1 (5 bases). The CDR3 runs 15 residues. Germline V CDR1 and CDR2: MNHEY, SMNVEV (reference sequence). Trimming took 0 bases from V and 5 from J, leaving 13 bases between them. The CDR3 bases are TGTGCCAGCAGTTTATCGCAGGGCAGGGAAACTGAAGCTTTCTTT. Translation gives CASSLSQGRETEAFF.

This clone appeared once. The V gene is TRBV2, the J gene TRBJ1-4, with D hard to call. Germline V gives CDR1 SNHLY, CDR2 FYNNEI. V lost 7 bases and J lost 7, with 16 bases in between. CDR3 length equals 14 residues. The CDR3 sequence is CASILRGFGEKLFF. Here the CDR3 DNA reads TGTGCCAGCATCCTGCGAGGGTTCGGTGAAAAACTGTTTTTT.